This TCR beta chain is drawn from a study of a mutant IDH1 vaccine in newly diagnosed glioma. Study overall: An approximately 62% male, around 38% female split and a mean age of about 40 years characterized treated patients. Those enrolled had earlier been treated with radiotherapy, temozolomide, or both, mostly both. Whole-study results and caveats: Induction of immune responses by the vaccine occurred in roughly 93% of patients. Whatever changes occurred in top peripheral T cell clonotypes seemed unrelated to pseudoprogression.

The data were produced by immunoSEQ multiplex PCR, yet TCRdb's version contains in-frame clones alone and is incomplete. This table holds tens of thousands of clones, about four fifths found once. The V gene lost 5 bases and the J gene lost 0 bases, with 7 bases spanning the gap. Germline V gene lookup returns CDR1 SGHTA and CDR2 FQGNSA. The CDR3 has 13 residues. As to this clone: The antigen is not known.

The time point was: baseline, week 1 (first vaccination visit). Treatment meaning: pre-vaccination baseline after standard-of-care therapy. The starting material was PBMCs, obtained from a glioma patient treated with radiotherapy, temozolomide or both. The source is a woman aged 45 to 65 with glioma. The chain uses TRBV7-2 and TRBJ1-2; tentative D call: TRBD1 (5 bases). The CDR3 here is CASSPTANYGYTF. CDR3 DNA sequence: TGTGCCAGCAGCCCGACAGCTAACTATGGCTACACCTTC.